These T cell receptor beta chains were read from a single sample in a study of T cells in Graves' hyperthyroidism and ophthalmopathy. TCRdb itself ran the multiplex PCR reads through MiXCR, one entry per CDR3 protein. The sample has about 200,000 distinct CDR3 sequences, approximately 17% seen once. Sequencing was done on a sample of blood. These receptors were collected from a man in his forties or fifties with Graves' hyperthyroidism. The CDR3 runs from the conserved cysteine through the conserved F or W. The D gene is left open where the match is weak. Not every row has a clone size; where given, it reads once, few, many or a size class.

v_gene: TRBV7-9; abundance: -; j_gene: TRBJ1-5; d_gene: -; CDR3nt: TGTGCCAGCAGTGACAGCCCCGGTACGTCCCAGCATTTT; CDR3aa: CASSDSPGTSQHF
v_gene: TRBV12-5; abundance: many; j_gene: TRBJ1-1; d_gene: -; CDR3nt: TGTGCTAGTGGCGGACTGGGCACTGAAGCTTTCTTT; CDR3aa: CASGGLGTEAFF
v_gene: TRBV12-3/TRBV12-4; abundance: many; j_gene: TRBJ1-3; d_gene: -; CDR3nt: TGTGCCAGCAGCACCGGACGGACTGGAAACACCATATATTTT; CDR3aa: CASSTGRTGNTIYF
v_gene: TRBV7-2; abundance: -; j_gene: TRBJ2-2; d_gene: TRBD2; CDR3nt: TGTGCCAGCAGCCCTACTAGCGGGGGGTTCACCGGGGAGCTGTTTTTT; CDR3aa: CASSPTSGGFTGELFF
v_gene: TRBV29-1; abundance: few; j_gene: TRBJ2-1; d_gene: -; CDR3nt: TGCAGCGGTGACCCGTGTTTCACGTTCTTC; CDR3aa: CSGDPCFTFF
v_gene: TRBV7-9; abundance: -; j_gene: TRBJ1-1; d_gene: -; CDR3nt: TGTGCAGTCACTGTGGAAAACACTGAAGCTTTCTTT; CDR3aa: CAVTVENTEAFF
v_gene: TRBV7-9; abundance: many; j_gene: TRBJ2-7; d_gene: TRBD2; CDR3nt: TGTGCCAGCAGCCTACTAGCGGAGACCTACGAGCAGTACTTC; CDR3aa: CASSLLAETYEQYF
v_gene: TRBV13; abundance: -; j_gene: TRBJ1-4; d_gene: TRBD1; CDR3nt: TGTGCCAGCAGCTCGGGACAGGGTGCCGAAAAACTGTTTTTT; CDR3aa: CASSSGQGAEKLFF
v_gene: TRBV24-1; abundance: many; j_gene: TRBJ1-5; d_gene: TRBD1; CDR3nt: TGTGCCACCAGTGGAGGGCCGACAGGGGTTCAGCCCCAGCATTTT; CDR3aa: CATSGGPTGVQPQHF
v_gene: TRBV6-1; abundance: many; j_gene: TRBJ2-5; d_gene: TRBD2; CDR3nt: TGTGCCAGCAATAGACTAGCGGGAGGAGGAGAGACCCAGTACTTC; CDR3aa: CASNRLAGGGETQYF
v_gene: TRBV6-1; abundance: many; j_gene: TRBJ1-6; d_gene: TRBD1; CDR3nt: TGTGCCAGCCCACCCGACAGGGATAATTCACCCCTCCACTTT; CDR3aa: CASPPDRDNSPLHF
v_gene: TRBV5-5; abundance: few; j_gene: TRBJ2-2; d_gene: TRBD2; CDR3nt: TGTGCCAGCAGCCGGGGGACTAGCAACGGGGAGCTGTTTTTT; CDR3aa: CASSRGTSNGELFF
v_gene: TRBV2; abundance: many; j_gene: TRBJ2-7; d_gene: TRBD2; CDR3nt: TGTGCCAGCAGTTGGACTAGCGGGAGTTTGGGAAACGAGCAGTACTTC; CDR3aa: CASSWTSGSLGNEQYF
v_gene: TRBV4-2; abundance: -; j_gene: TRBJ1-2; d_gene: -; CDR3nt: TGTGCCAGCAGCCAAGCTACGGGGCACTATGGCTACACCTTC; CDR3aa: CASSQATGHYGYTF
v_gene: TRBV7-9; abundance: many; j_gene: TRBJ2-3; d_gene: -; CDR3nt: TGTGCCAGCAGCTCCCCCGATACGCAGTATTTT; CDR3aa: CASSSPDTQYF
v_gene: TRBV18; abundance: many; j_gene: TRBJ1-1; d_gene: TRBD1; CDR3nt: TGTGCCAGCTCACCAAGACAGGGGGCGGGGAACACTGAAGCTTTCTTT; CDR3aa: CASSPRQGAGNTEAFF
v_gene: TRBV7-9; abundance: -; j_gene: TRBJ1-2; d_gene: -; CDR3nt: TGTGCCAGCGCTGGAGGGGACGGTAACTATGGCTACACCTTC; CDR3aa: CASAGGDGNYGYTF
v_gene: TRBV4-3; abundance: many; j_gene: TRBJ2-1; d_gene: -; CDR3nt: TGCGCCAGCAGCCAAGAAAGCGGCTCCTACAATGAGCAGTTCTTC; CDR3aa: CASSQESGSYNEQFF
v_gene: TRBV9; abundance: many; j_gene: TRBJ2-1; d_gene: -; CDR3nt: TGTGCCAGCAGCGTAGGGTTAACGGAGCAGTTCTTC; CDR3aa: CASSVGLTEQFF
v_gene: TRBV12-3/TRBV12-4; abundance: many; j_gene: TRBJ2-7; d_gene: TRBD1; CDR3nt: TGTGCCAGCAGTTTAGCTCAGGGGGCGCAAGAGCAGTACTTC; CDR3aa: CASSLAQGAQEQYF
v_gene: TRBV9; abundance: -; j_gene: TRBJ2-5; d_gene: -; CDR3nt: TGTGCCAGCAGCGTAGAGGACACTCCGTACCAAGAGACCCAGTACTTC; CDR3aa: CASSVEDTPYQETQYF
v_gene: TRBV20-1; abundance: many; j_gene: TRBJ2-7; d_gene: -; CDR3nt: TGCAGTGCTAGAGATCTCAGACGGGCCTCCTACGAGCAGTACTTC; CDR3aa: CSARDLRRASYEQYF
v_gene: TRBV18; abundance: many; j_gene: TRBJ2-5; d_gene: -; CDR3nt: TGTGCCAGCTCACCACCTTCCGCGGAGACCCAGTACTTC; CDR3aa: CASSPPSAETQYF
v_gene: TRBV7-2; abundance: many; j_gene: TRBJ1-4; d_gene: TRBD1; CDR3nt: TGTGCCAGCAGCCACAGGACAGGGGGCGTCGGACGAACTAATGAAAAACTGTTTTTT; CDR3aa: CASSHRTGGVGRTNEKLFF
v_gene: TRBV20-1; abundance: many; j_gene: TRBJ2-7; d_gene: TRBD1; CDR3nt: TGCAGTGCTCCACAGGGGGAGCGCTACGAGCAGTACTTC; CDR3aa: CSAPQGERYEQYF
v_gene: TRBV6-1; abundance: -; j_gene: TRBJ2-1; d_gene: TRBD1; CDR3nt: TGTGCCAGCAGTGAAGTGAGACAGGGGCGCCGTACCTACAATGAGCAGTTCTTC; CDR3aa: CASSEVRQGRRTYNEQFF
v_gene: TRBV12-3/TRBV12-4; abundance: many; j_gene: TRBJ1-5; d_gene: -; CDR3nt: TGTGCCAGCAGTTTGGGCCATACGCAGCCCCAGCATTTT; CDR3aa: CASSLGHTQPQHF
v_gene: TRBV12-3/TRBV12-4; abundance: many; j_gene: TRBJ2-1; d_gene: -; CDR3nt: TGTGCCAGCAGTCGGACAAATTCCTACAATGAGCAGTTCTTC; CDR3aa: CASSRTNSYNEQFF
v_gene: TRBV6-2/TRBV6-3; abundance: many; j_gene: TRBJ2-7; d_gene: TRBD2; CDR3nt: TGTGCCAGCAGTTACACGACTAGCGGGATACAGTACTTC; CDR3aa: CASSYTTSGIQYF
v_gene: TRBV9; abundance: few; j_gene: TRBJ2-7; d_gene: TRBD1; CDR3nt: TGTGCCAGCAGCGTAGCCGGGACAGGGGGTCGCCACGAGCAGTACTTC; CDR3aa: CASSVAGTGGRHEQYF
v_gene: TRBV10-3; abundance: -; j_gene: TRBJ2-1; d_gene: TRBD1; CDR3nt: TGTGCCATCAGTGAGGGCTACGGGACAGCTAATGAGCAGTTCTTC; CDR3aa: CAISEGYGTANEQFF
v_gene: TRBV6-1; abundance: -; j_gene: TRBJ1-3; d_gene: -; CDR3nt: TGTGCCAGCAGTGAAGATGGGGGACCTGGAAACACCATATATTTT; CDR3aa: CASSEDGGPGNTIYF
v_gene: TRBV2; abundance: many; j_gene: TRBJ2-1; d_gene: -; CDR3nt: TGTGCCAGCAAGGAACGGCGTTCCAAGTACAATGAGCAGTTCTTC; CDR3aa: CASKERRSKYNEQFF
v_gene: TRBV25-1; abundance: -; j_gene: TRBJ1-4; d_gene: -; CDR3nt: TGTGCCAGCAGTCCGACCCACCTGGCTGCTAATGAAAAACTGTTTTTT; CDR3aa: CASSPTHLAANEKLFF
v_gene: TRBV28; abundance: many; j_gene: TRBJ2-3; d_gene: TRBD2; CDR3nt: TGTGCCAGCACCACTAGCGGGTTCACAGATACGCAGTATTTT; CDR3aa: CASTTSGFTDTQYF
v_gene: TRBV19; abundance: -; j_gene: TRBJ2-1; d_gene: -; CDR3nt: TGTGCCAGTAGTATTGGTGGTCAAGCCTACAATGAGCAGTTCTTC; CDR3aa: CASSIGGQAYNEQFF
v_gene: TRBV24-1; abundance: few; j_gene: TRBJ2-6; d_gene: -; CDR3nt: TGTGCCACCAGTGACACGAAAACTGGGGCCAACGTCCTGACTTTC; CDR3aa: CATSDTKTGANVLTF
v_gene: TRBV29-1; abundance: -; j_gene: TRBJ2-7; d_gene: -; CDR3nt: TGCAGCGCCGGGGGGCAGGGTGGGTACGAGCAGTACTTC; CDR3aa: CSAGGQGGYEQYF
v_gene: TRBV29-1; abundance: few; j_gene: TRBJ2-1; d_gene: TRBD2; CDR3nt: TGCAGCGTTGAAGATAACACCGGGAGGGCCAATGAGCAGTTCTTC; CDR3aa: CSVEDNTGRANEQFF
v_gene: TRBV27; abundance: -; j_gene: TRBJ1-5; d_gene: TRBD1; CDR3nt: TGTGCCAGCAGTTTGGGGACAGGGATCAATCAGCCCCAGCATTTT; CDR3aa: CASSLGTGINQPQHF
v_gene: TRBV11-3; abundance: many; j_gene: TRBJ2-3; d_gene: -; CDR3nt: TGTGCCAGCAGCTCCTCAACGGATATCCAGTATTTT; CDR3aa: CASSSSTDIQYF
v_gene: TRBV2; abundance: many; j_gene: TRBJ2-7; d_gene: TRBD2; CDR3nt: TGTGCCAGCAGTGTTGAGAGCGGGAGTGTACACGAGCAGTACTTC; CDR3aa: CASSVESGSVHEQYF
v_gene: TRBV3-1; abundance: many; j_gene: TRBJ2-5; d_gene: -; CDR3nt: TGTGCCAGCAGCGGCCGGCCCCAAGAGACCCAGTACTTC; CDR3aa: CASSGRPQETQYF
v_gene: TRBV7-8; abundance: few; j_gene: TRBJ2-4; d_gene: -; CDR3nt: TGTGCCAGCGCCGGTCGGGGGTATGAACCCAAAAACATTCAGTACTTC; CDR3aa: CASAGRGYEPKNIQYF
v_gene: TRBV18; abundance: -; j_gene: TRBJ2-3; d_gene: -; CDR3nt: TGTGCCAGCTCACGATGGGAGCCCCCAGATACGCAGTATTTT; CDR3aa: CASSRWEPPDTQYF
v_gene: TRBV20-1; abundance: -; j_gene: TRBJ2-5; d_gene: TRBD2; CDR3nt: TGCAGTGCTAGAGATCACCCAGCGGGGGCACAAGAGACCCAGTACTTC; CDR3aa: CSARDHPAGAQETQYF
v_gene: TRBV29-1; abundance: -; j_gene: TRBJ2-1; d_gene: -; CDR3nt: TGCAGCGTTGAGCCGGGTTACAATGAGCAGTTCTTC; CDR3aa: CSVEPGYNEQFF
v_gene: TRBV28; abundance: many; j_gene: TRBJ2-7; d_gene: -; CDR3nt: TGTGCCAGCAGACCGGGGCCCTACTACGAGCAGTACTTC; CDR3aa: CASRPGPYYEQYF
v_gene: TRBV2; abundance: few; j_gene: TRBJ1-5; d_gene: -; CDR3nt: TGTGCCAGCAAGGTAGTGAGCGATCAGCCCCAGCATTTT; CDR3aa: CASKVVSDQPQHF
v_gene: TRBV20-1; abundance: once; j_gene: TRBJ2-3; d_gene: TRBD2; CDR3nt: TGCAGTGCTAGAGATTCTAGCGGGAGGTACACAGATACGCAGTATTTT; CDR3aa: CSARDSSGRYTDTQYF
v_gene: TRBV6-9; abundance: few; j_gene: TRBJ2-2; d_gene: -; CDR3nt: TGTGCCAGCAGTTACTTAATTCCCGGGGAGCTGTTTTTT; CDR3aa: CASSYLIPGELFF
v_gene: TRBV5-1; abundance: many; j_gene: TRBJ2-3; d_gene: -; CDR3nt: TGCGCCAGCAGCTTGGGAGTATACAGGGTGGCAGATACGCAGTATTTT; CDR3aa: CASSLGVYRVADTQYF
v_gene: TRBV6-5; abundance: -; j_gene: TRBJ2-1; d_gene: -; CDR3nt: TGTGCCAGCAGTTGGGGGGGCGATGAGCAGTTCTTC; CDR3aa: CASSWGGDEQFF
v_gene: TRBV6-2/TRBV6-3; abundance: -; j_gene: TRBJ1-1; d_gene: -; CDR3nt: TGTGCCAGCAGCCGACCTTCCGGGGCGAACACTGAAGCTTTCTTT; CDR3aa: CASSRPSGANTEAFF
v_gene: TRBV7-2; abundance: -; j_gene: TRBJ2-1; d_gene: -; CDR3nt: TGTGCCAGCAGCTTAACGGTGAACTCCTACAATGAGCAGTTCTTC; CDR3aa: CASSLTVNSYNEQFF
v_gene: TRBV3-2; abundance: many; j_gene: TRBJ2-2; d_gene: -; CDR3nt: TGTGCCAGCAGCCAAGACCGGTATACTAGCGGGGATACCGGGGAGCTGTTTTTT; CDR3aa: CASSQDRYTSGDTGELFF
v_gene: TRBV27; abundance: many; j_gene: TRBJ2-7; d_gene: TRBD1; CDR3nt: TGTGCCAGCAGCACTGGGGCAGGGGGCCGCTACGAGCAGTACTTC; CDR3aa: CASSTGAGGRYEQYF